This T cell receptor beta chain was observed in a study of cytomegalovirus exposure and HLA in healthy donors. Unrecorded immune exposures were likely, despite nominal health at sampling. Losses at the gene ends were 2 bases for V and 1 base for J; bases not matched to a gene: 3. The CDR3 covers 16 residues. CDR1 and CDR2 from the germline V gene are SGHTA and FQGNSA. The study ran its PCR with 60 Vbeta and 13 Jbeta primers. TCRdb's copy holds only in-frame clones and misses some; the assay was immunoSEQ multiplex PCR. The sample includes roughly 130,000 clones, around 80% of them seen just once. Comments on this clone: The antigen remains unidentified.

Broader study findings: In a later analysis, at a false discovery rate of 0.05, 16,951 TCR beta sequences were associated with HLA alleles.

This chain links TRBV7-2 with TRBJ2-2; 8 bases match TRBD2. This sequence was found in a woman between 40 and 55 years old in good health and CMV-seronegative. The sample consisted of PBMCs. CDR3 region: CASSLSSGRNTGELFF. CDR3 nucleotides: TGTGCCAGCAGCTTATCCAGCGGGAGGAACACCGGGGAGCTGTTTTTT. The full variable domain, its missing parts supplied by reference TRBV7-2 and TRBJ2-2, is GAGVSQSPSNKVTEKGKDVELRCDPISGHTALYWYRQSLGQGLEFLIYFQGNSAPDKSGLPSDRFSAERTGGSVSTLTIQRTQQEDSAVYLCASSLSSGRNTGELFFGEGSRLTVL.